These T cell receptor beta chains were read from a single sample in a study of blood T cell repertoires in COVID-19. Sequenced by immunoSEQ multiplex PCR; TCRdb stores in-frame clones only, minus some. This sample carries more than 150,000 clones, around four fifths of them seen once, and the ten largest clones take roughly 8%. The sequenced material came from PBMCs or T cells enriched from blood (not recorded which). Receptor source: a woman between 50 and 59 years old who had recovered from COVID-19. CDR3s leave out the opening cysteine and the closing phenylalanine or tryptophan. Each record gives: CDR3 protein, J gene, D gene, V gene. D genes are given only for firm matches.

ASSVGVTGGTKAF	TRBJ1-1	TRBD1	TRBV9
ASRAAGSTDTQY	TRBJ2-3	NA	TRBV7-3
ASSPTGGLSTDTQY	TRBJ2-3	NA	TRBV7-2
ASSFLTTTSTDTQY	TRBJ2-3	NA	TRBV28
ASREAPNQPQH	TRBJ1-5	NA	TRBV6-5
ASSLTLAGGPREQF	TRBJ2-1	TRBD2	TRBV7-6
ASNFSSGQY	TRBJ2-7	NA	TRBV27
ASSLGTGSGYT	TRBJ1-2	TRBD1	TRBV28
SVGTGNGELF	TRBJ2-2	TRBD1	TRBV29-1
ASNIPTGELF	TRBJ2-2	NA	TRBV28
ASSFLSSGRFTEAF	TRBJ1-1	NA	TRBV6-5
STGQDYGYT	TRBJ1-2	TRBD1	TRBV29-1
ASSLDSIQY	TRBJ2-4	NA	TRBV9
AISDRTSGVSTDTQY	TRBJ2-3	TRBD2	TRBV10-3
ASSLAGTGISPLH	TRBJ1-6	TRBD1	TRBV5-4
ASIPSTGIEAF	TRBJ1-1	NA	TRBV2
ASINLAFNEQF	TRBJ2-1	NA	TRBV19
ATGDSSYGYT	TRBJ1-2	TRBD1	TRBV24-1
ASSIRGRTEAF	TRBJ1-1	NA	TRBV19
ASSSPGQGNYGYT	TRBJ1-2	TRBD1	TRBV19
ASSERLAGRYNEQF	TRBJ2-1	TRBD2	TRBV6-4
ASSVAQGSGDTQY	TRBJ2-3	NA	TRBV9
ASSQVGGGQQPQH	TRBJ1-5	NA	TRBV4-1
ASSPDLSGGSEQF	TRBJ2-1	TRBD2	TRBV7-9
ASSLVPESRGLNEQF	TRBJ2-1	NA	TRBV5-8
ASSLLTGDRFGSPLH	TRBJ1-6	NA	TRBV27
ASSLEGGWTEAF	TRBJ1-1	NA	TRBV11-1
ASNPGGAGPYEQY	TRBJ2-7	TRBD1	TRBV27
ASSVRTGRNQETQY	TRBJ2-5	TRBD1	TRBV19
ATSSSRTRENIQY	TRBJ2-4	NA	TRBV15
RGGTADEAF	TRBJ1-1	TRBD1	TRBV20-1
ASRTTYEQY	TRBJ2-7	NA	TRBV28
ASSFTSGGALGDTQY	TRBJ2-3	TRBD2	TRBV11-2
ASSSGGTGGYEQY	TRBJ2-7	TRBD1	TRBV19
ASSVGHPTDTQY	TRBJ2-3	NA	TRBV9
ASSWGQAYEQY	TRBJ2-7	TRBD1	TRBV6-5
ASSDQTGAGANVLT	TRBJ2-6	NA	TRBV25-1
ASRGHRTDTQY	TRBJ2-3	NA	TRBV27
ASSVSGDTSTSGNTIY	TRBJ1-3	NA	TRBV9
ASSLYASSREKLF	TRBJ1-4	NA	TRBV3-1/TRBV3-2
ASRDSGLPRGEQY	TRBJ2-7	NA	TRBV5-4
ASSRWAGDTQY	TRBJ2-3	NA	TRBV3-1/TRBV3-2
ASKYKPEGETQY	TRBJ2-5	NA	TRBV19
ASRERQGSTYEQY	TRBJ2-7	TRBD1	TRBV6-5
ASSFLAGHREGELF	TRBJ2-2	TRBD2	TRBV7-8
ASKDSGSHNEQF	TRBJ2-1	NA	TRBV27
ASSPTGDTQY	TRBJ2-3	NA	TRBV12-3/TRBV12-4
ASSPRTGGRSPLH	TRBJ1-6	TRBD1	TRBV7-2
ASSIVGRVNQPQH	TRBJ1-5	NA	TRBV19
ASRRDSGANVLT	TRBJ2-6	NA	TRBV2
ASSTDGQSATNEKLF	TRBJ1-4	NA	TRBV5-1
ASSSLDGKPQH	TRBJ1-5	NA	TRBV19
ASSVERLTSYEQY	TRBJ2-7	NA	TRBV7-9
ASSLGGRHLTNYGYT	TRBJ1-2	NA	TRBV11-3
ASSVDAAGGISGANVLT	TRBJ2-6	TRBD1	TRBV9